Given below is one TCR beta chain in context. Germline V gene lookup returns CDR1 KGHDR and CDR2 SFDVKD. Trimming pared 2 bases from V and 10 bases from J, leaving 10 bases between. The CDR3 has 12 amino acids. The record originates from a study of patients and donors after allogeneic stem cell transplantation. A single record per CDR3 protein comes from TCRdb applying MiXCR to the RT-PCR reads. The sample holds roughly 230,000 distinct CDR3 sequences, roughly 15% seen once. Sequencing input: blood, either unsorted or a sorted T cell fraction (not recorded which). The TCR comes from a human donor who was either an allogeneic HSCT recipient or a stem cell or donor lymphocyte infusion donor (not recorded which). It is not recorded whose cells these are; they may come from a transplant donor. The V gene is TRBV24-1, the J gene TRBJ1-2; D unresolved. CDR3 region: CATSDSPGYYTF. CDR3 coding DNA: TGTGCCACCAGTGATTCCCCAGGATACTACACCTTC.